A single sample gave rise to the 2 T cell receptor beta chains below, sequenced in a study of blood T cell repertoires in COVID-19. Data came from immunoSEQ multiplex PCR; TCRdb stores just in-frame clones and leaves some out. The sample carries hundreds of thousands of clones, around 87% recorded once. The sequenced material came from PBMCs or T cells enriched from blood (not recorded which). These receptors were taken from a woman aged 18-29 years who had recovered from COVID-19.

V usage is TRBV7-9 and J usage is TRBJ2-1; 9 bases map to TRBD2. The J segment lost 4 bases and the V segment lost 7 bases, leaving 8 bases of the junction unmatched. The V gene's germline CDR1 is SEHNR and CDR2 FQNEAQ (reference sequence). CDR3 size: 15 residues. CDR3 DNA sequence: TGTGCCAGCACCTTGTGGCGGGGGGGTTACAATGAGCAGTTCTTC. Its translation is CASTLWRGGYNEQFF.

V and J are TRBV20-1 and TRBJ2-5; 15 bases are shared with TRBD2. Losses at the gene ends were 3 bases for V and 0 bases for J; bases not matched to a gene: 8. Per germline, CDR1 DFQATT and CDR2 SNEGSKA (reference sequence). This CDR3 spans 18 amino acids. The CDR3 sequence is CSASRTSGGAGDQETQYF. CDR3 sequence (DNA): TGCAGTGCTAGTAGGACTAGCGGGGGGGCAGGTGACCAAGAGACCCAGTACTTC.